These 14 T cell receptor beta chains share one sample of origin, sequenced in a study of T cell responses to AZD1222 COVID-19 vaccine. Sequenced by immunoSEQ multiplex PCR; TCRdb stores in-frame clones only, minus some. Here the sample spans 90,000 to 120,000 clones, 70% to 90% being singletons. Source: peripheral blood, taken 28 days after the second AZD1222 dose. All receptors come from an adult who received the AZD1222 COVID-19 vaccine.

This chain links TRBV7-8 with TRBJ1-5; tentative D call: TRBD1 (6 bases). From germline, CDR1 is SGHVS and CDR2 FQNEAQ. V shed 2 bases and J shed 7 bases, with 15 bases lying between them. CDR3 length: 15 amino acids. Written as DNA, the CDR3 is TGTGCCAGCAGCTTATCTAGGGGCCAGGGGCAGCCCCAGCATTTT. This encodes CASSLSRGQGQPQHF.

This rearrangement joins TRBV10-2 to TRBJ2-7; 8 nucleotides align to TRBD1. In germline, CDR1 is WSHSY, CDR2 SAAADI. The CDR3 length is 13 residues. V was clipped by 8 bases and J by 3 bases; unmatched bases: 6. CDR3 region: CASGWTGYYEQYF. The CDR3 DNA follows: TGCGCCAGCGGTTGGACAGGGTACTACGAGCAGTACTTC.

The CDR3 DNA reads as TGTGCCAGCAGCAAAGGGCAGCTCCGGGACAGTAACACCGGGGAGCTGTTTTTT. Protein: CASSKGQLRDSNTGELFF. The chain has TRBV21-1 and TRBJ2-2; TRBD1 was called by the table and not checked on the DNA. TRBV21-1 is deemed a pseudogene. This CDR3 region has 18 residues.

The chain has TRBV2 and TRBJ2-1; tentatively, D is TRBD1 (6 bases). There are 15 residues in the CDR3. CDR1 is SNHLY and CDR2 is FYNNEI in the germline V gene. The V gene lost 3 bases and the J gene lost 6 bases, with 15 bases spanning the gap. CDR3 region: CASSDGSGEPNEQFF. As DNA, the CDR3 is TGTGCCAGCAGTGATGGGTCAGGGGAACCCAATGAGCAGTTCTTC.

The V and J genes are TRBV21-1 and TRBJ2-7. TRBV21-1 is listed as a pseudogene. This CDR3 spans 16 amino acids. The CDR3 region has the DNA TGTGCCAGCAGCAAATACGGCCCCAGGAGCTCCTACGAGCAGTACTTC. This gives the protein CASSKYGPRSSYEQYF.

The CDR3 here is CASSPPNYAGLAYNEQFF. As DNA, the CDR3 is TGTGCCAGCTCACCACCGAATTATGCGGGGCTCGCCTACAATGAGCAGTTCTTC. The rearrangement links TRBV18 to TRBJ2-1, with a weak D call TRBD2 (6 bases). Germline CDR1 is KGHSH and CDR2 is LQKENI. The CDR3 contains 18 residues. The V gene lost 0 bases and the J gene lost 2 bases, with 17 bases spanning the gap.

The J gene is TRBJ1-2, the V gene TRBV27, with D maybe TRBD1 (6 bases). The germline V gene has CDR1 MNHEY and CDR2 SMNVEV (reference sequence). V lost 6 bases, J lost 6 bases, and 14 bases lay in between. The CDR3 length is 13 residues. As DNA, the CDR3 is TGTGCCAGCAGCCCTGTGGGGGCTAATGGCTACACCTTC. Its protein is CASSPVGANGYTF.

The chain recombines TRBV7-3 with TRBJ2-3; tentatively, D is TRBD2 (7 bases). CDR3 size: 15 residues. V lost 4 bases and J lost 5, with 16 bases in between. From germline, CDR1 is SGHTA and CDR2 FQGTGA. CDR3 coding DNA: TGTGCCAGCAGCTCTCGGGGGGCGCAGGTAGATACGCAGTATTTT. Translating gives CASSSRGAQVDTQYF.

Concerning this clone: The junction departs from germline at one end; a sequencing error may be responsible. The chain has TRBV6-1 and TRBJ1-6; 9 bases match TRBD1. The CDR3 runs to 14 residues. CDR1 MNHNS and CDR2 SASEGT come from the germline V gene. The CDR3 region has the DNA TGTGCCAGCAGGGAAGGGACAGGGAATTCACCCCTCCACTTT. Protein product: CASREGTGNSPLHF.

V is TRBV14 and J is TRBJ1-1, with TRBD1 identical over 8 bases. V dropped 1 base and J dropped 4; count of bases not matched to a gene: 14. The germline V gene encodes CDR1 SGHDN and CDR2 FVKESK. The CDR3 runs 18 residues. CDR3 amino acids: CASSQGSVWTGRPTEAFF. In nucleotides, the CDR3 is TGTGCCAGCAGCCAAGGCTCGGTCTGGACAGGGCGTCCCACTGAAGCTTTCTTT.

The chain is built from TRBV4-2 and TRBJ2-7; D is possibly TRBD2 (5 bases). V was cut by 3 bases and J by 4 bases, with 16 bases left in between. Germline V gene sequence: CDR1 LGHNA, CDR2 YNFKEQ. The CDR3 covers 15 residues. The CDR3 coding sequence is TGTGCCAGCAGCCAGGACCATGGGAGCTGGTACGAGCAGTACTTC. This codes for CASSQDHGSWYEQYF.

V gene TRBV2 combines with J gene TRBJ1-1, with 7 bases identical to TRBD1. The length of the CDR3 is 14 residues. V gave up 5 bases and J gave up 0 bases; unmatched junction bases: 3. CDR1 SNHLY and CDR2 FYNNEI come from the germline V gene. The CDR3 sequence is CASSPQGLNTEAFF. The CDR3 DNA follows: TGTGCCAGCAGTCCACAGGGGTTGAACACTGAAGCTTTCTTT.

The chain recombines TRBV7-3 with TRBJ1-2; no clear D. The CDR3 has 14 amino acids. V shed 5 bases and J shed 8 bases, with 18 bases lying between them. CDR1 and CDR2 from the germline V gene are SGHTA and FQGTGA. The CDR3 DNA reads TGTGCCAGCAGCCTGGACCGGGAGGCCGGAGGCTACACCTTC. The encoded protein is CASSLDREAGGYTF.

This sequence joins TRBV2 and TRBJ1-1; D is ambiguous. This CDR3 contains 12 residues. CDR1 is SNHLY and CDR2 is FYNNEI in the germline V gene. V lost 6 bases and J lost 7, with 12 bases in between. CDR3 nucleotide sequence: TGTGCCAGCAGCCCTCGTGATGGTGAAGCTTTCTTT. It specifies CASSPRDGEAFF. Supplemented by reference TRBV2 and TRBJ1-1, the full variable domain reads EPEVTQTPSHQVTQMGQEVILRCVPISNHLYFYWYRQILGQKVEFLVSFYNNEISEKSEIFDDQFSVERPDGSNFTLKIRSTKLEDSAMYFCASSPRDGEAFFGQGTRLTVV.